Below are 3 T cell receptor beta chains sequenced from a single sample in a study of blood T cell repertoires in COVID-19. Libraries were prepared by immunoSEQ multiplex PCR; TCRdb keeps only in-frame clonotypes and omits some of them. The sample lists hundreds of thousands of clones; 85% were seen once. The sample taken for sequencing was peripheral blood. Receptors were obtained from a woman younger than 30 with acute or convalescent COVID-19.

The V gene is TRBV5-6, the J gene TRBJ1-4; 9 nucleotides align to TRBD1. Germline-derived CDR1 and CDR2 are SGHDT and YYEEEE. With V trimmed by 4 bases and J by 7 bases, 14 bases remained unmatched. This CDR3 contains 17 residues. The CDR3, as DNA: TGTGCCAGCAGCAGGACGCCCGGGACAGGGTCGGGTGAAAAACTGTTTTTT. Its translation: CASSRTPGTGSGEKLFF.

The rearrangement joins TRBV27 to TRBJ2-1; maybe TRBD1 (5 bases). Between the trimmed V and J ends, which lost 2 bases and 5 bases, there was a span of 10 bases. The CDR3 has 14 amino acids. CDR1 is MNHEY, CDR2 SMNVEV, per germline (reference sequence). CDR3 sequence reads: CASSLRQLNNEQFF. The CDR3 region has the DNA TGTGCCAGCAGTTTACGACAGCTAAACAATGAGCAGTTCTTC.

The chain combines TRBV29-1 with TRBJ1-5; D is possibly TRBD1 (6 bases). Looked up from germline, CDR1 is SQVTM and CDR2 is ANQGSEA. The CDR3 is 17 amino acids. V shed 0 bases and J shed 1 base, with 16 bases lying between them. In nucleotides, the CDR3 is TGCAGCGTTGAAGACCCCGTGGACAGAGAAAGCAATCAGCCCCAGCATTTT. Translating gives CSVEDPVDRESNQPQHF.